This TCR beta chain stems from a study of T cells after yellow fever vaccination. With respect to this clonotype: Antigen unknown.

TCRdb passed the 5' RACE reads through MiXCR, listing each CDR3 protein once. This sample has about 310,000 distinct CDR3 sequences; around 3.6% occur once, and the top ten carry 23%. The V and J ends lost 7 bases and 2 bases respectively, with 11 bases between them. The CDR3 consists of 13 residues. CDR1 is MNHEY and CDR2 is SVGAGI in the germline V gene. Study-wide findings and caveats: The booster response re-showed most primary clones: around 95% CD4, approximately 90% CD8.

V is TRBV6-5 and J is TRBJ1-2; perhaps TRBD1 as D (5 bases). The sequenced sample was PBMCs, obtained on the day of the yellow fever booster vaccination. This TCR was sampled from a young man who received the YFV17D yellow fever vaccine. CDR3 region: CASKLGTNYGYTF. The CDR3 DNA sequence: TGTGCCAGCAAGCTGGGGACGAACTATGGCTACACCTTC.